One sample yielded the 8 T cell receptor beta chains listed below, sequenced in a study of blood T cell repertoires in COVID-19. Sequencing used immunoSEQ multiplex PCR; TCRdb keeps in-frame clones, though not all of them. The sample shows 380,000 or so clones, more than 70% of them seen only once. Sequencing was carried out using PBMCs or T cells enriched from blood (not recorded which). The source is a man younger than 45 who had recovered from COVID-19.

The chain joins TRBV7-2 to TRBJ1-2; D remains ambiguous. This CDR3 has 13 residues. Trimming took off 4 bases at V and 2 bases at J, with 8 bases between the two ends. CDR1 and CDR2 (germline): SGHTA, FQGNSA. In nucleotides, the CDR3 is TGTGCCAGCAGCTCCCGAGGCAACTATGGCTACACCTTC. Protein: CASSSRGNYGYTF.

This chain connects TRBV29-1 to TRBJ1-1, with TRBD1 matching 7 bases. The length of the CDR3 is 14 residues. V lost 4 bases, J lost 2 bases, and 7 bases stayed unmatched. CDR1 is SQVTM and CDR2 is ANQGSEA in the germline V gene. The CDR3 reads CSVVRDSGNTEAFF. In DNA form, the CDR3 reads TGCAGCGTTGTACGGGACAGCGGAAACACTGAAGCTTTCTTT.

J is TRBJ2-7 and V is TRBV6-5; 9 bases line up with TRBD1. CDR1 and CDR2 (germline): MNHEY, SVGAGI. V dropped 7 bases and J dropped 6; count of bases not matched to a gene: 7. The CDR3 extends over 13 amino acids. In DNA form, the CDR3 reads TGTGCCAGCAACCGGGACAGGGTGATCGAGCAGTACTTC. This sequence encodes CASNRDRVIEQYF.

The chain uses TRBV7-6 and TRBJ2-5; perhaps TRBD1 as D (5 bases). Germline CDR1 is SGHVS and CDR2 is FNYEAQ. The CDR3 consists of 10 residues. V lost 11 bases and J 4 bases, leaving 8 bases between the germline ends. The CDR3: CAHGAETQYF. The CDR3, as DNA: TGTGCCCATGGGGCAGAGACCCAGTACTTC. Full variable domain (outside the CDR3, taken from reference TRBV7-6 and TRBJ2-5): GAGVSQSPRYKVTKRGQDVALRCDPISGHVSLYWYRQALGQGPEFLTYFNYEAQQDKSGLPNDRFSAERPEGSISTLTIQRTEQRDSAMYRCAHGAETQYFGPGTRLLVL.

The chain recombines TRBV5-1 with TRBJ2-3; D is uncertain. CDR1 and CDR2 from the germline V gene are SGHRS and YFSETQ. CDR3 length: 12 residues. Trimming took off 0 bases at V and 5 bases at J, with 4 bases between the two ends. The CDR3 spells CASSLERDTQYF. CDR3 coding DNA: TGCGCCAGCAGCTTGGAGCGAGATACGCAGTATTTT.

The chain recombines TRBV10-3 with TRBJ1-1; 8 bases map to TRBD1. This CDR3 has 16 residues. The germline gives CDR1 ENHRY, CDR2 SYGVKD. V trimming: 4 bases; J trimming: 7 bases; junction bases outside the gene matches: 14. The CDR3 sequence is CAISGPDRGSRLEAFF. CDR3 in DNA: TGTGCCATCAGTGGCCCCGACAGGGGTTCCCGACTTGAAGCTTTCTTT.

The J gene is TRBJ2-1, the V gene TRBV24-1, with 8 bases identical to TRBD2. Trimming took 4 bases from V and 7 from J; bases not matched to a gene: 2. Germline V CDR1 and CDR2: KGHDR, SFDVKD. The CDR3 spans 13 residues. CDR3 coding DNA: TGTGCCACCAGTGAGGGCGGGGGGAATGAGCAGTTCTTC. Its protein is CATSEGGGNEQFF.

CDR3 in DNA: TGTGCCAGCGAGGCGGTCTATGGCTACACCTTC. It specifies CASEAVYGYTF. The chain combines TRBV19 with TRBJ1-2; D ambiguous. Per the germline V gene, CDR1 is LNHDA and CDR2 is SQIVND (reference sequence). The V end was cut by 9 bases, the J end by 4 bases, with 9 bases between. The CDR3 loop spans 11 amino acids. The variable domain in full, with the rest retrieved from reference TRBV19 and TRBJ1-2, is DGGITQSPKYLFRKEGQNVTLSCEQNLNHDAMYWYRQDPGQGLRLIYYSQIVNDFQKGDIAEGYSVSREKKESFPLTVTSAQKNPTAFYLCASEAVYGYTFGSGTRLTVV.